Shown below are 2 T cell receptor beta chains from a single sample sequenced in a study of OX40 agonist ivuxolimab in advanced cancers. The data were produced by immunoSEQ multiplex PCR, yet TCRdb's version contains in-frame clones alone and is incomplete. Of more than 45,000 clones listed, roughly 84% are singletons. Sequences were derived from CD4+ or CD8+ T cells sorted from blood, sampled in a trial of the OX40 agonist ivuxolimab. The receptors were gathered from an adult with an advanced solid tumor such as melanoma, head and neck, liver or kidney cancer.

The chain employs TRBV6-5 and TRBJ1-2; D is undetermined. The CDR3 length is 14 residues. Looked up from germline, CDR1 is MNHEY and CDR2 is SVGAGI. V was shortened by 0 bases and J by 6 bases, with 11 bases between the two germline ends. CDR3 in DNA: TGTGCCAGCAGTTACTCGTGGGGAGAGCATGGCTACACCTTC. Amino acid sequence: CASSYSWGEHGYTF.

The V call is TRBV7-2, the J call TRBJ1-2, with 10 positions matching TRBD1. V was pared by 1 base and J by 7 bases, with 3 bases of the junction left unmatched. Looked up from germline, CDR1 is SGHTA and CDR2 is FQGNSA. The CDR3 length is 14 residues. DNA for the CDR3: TGTGCCAGCAGCTTAGGACAGGGGGCGATTGGCTACACCTTC. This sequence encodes CASSLGQGAIGYTF. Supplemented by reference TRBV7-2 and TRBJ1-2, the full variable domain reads GAGVSQSPSNKVTEKGKDVELRCDPISGHTALYWYRQSLGQGLEFLIYFQGNSAPDKSGLPSDRFSAERTGGSVSTLTIQRTQQEDSAVYLCASSLGQGAIGYTFGSGTRLTVV.